These 20 T cell receptor beta chains were all obtained from the same sample, sequenced in a study of molecular identifiers for immune sequencing clone quantification. TCRdb passed the PCR reads through MiXCR, listing each CDR3 protein once. The sample has around 320,000 distinct CDR3 sequences; roughly 23% are singletons. The material sequenced was naive CD8+ T cells from blood, with Jurkat cell RNA spiked in. Subset in this sample: FACS-sorted CD8+CD4-CCR7+CD45RA+ naive T cells. These TCRs come from a human donor in good health. Some libraries in this study had Jurkat cell RNA spiked in.

This clonotype came up a few times. The V call is TRBV28, the J call TRBJ1-5; unclear D gene. The CDR3 is 14 residues long. The germline V and J ends were trimmed by 8 bases and 6 bases, with 17 bases remaining between them. Germline lookup yields CDR1 MDHEN and CDR2 SYDVKM. The CDR3 protein is CASDSHQTAQPQHF. Written as DNA, the CDR3 is TGTGCCAGCGATTCCCATCAGACCGCTCAGCCCCAGCATTTT.

This clonotype turned up a few times. This CDR3 is CASSVEGRLQAFF. The CDR3, as DNA: TGTGCCAGCAGCGTAGAGGGGAGGCTTCAAGCTTTCTTT. The genes are TRBV9 and TRBJ1-1; D is possibly TRBD1 (5 bases). V was clipped by 0 bases and J by 9 bases, with 12 bases between them. This CDR3 comprises 13 residues. The germline gives CDR1 SGDLS, CDR2 YYNGEE.

This chain joins TRBV7-6 and TRBJ1-1; D not certain. Trimming left V 11 bases short and J 10 bases short, with 26 bases between. Per the germline V gene, CDR1 is SGHVS and CDR2 is FNYEAQ. There are 14 residues in the CDR3. This CDR3 reads CARRLADSPPAAFF. The CDR3 DNA sequence: TGTGCCCGCCGCTTAGCCGATAGCCCCCCTGCAGCTTTCTTT.

This clonotype was seen more than once but under ten times. V and J are TRBV27 and TRBJ2-3; 7 nucleotides agree with TRBD2. The germline V gene encodes CDR1 MNHEY and CDR2 SMNVEV (reference sequence). The V gene end was trimmed by 8 bases and the J gene end by 0 bases; junction bases not matched to a gene: 8. This CDR3 has 15 residues. The CDR3 loop reads CASSTGLSSTDTQYF. CDR3 DNA sequence: TGTGCCAGCTCCACGGGACTATCGAGCACAGATACGCAGTATTTT.

With respect to this clonotype: An end of the junction differs from the germline gene, which may be a read error. The V call is TRBV28, the J call TRBJ2-3, with TRBD1 as a possible D gene (6 bases). CDR3 length: 15 residues. Germline V gene lookup returns CDR1 MDHEN and CDR2 SYDVKM. CDR3 sequence reads: CASSLWDSPTATQYF. For the CDR3, the DNA is TGTGCCAGCAGTTTATGGGACAGCCCCACAGCTACGCAGTATTTT.

This clonotype was observed at least ten times. This sequence joins TRBV5-6 and TRBJ2-3, with 15 nucleotides matching TRBD2. After removal of 4 bases from V and 2 bases from J, the junction contained 8 bases not matched to a gene. Germline CDR1 is SGHDT and CDR2 is YYEEEE. The CDR3 contains 18 residues. The CDR3 bases are TGTGCCAGCAGCCGGGGGACTAGCGGGGGGCATATCACAGATACGCAGTATTTT. Its translation is CASSRGTSGGHITDTQYF.

This clonotype was recorded at least ten times. The genes are TRBV28 and TRBJ1-5; perhaps TRBD1 as D (5 bases). Germline-derived CDR1 and CDR2 are MDHEN and SYDVKM. The CDR3 totals 14 residues. Trimming took off 5 bases at V and 4 bases at J, with 12 bases between the two ends. The CDR3 loop is CASSRKGVNQPQHF. The CDR3 DNA reads as TGTGCCAGCAGTCGTAAAGGGGTAAATCAGCCCCAGCATTTT.

The CDR3 nucleotides are TGTGCCAGCAGTTCGGCGGTGGGACAGCCCCAGCATTTT. Translating gives CASSSAVGQPQHF. The rearrangement links TRBV12-3 or TRBV12-4 to TRBJ1-5, with D unclear. This CDR3 is built from 13 residues. The V end lost 4 bases, the J end lost 7 bases, and 11 bases lay between the germline ends.

The chain couples TRBV6-6 to TRBJ1-2, with D possibly TRBD1 on 6 matching bases. Trimming stripped 4 bases from V and 4 bases from J, with 10 bases between. Germline V gene data show CDR1 as MNHNY and CDR2 as SVGAGI (reference sequence). The CDR3 length is 13 residues. The CDR3 nucleotides are TGTGCCAGCAGTTGCCTGGACAGCTATGGCTACACCTTC. Its protein is CASSCLDSYGYTF.

This clonotype was seen a handful of times. The chain couples TRBV19 to TRBJ2-7, with 15 bases that match TRBD2. The junction had 9 bases not matched to a gene; V was cut back by 3 bases and J by 6 bases. The CDR3 runs 17 residues. Germline CDR1 LNHDA, CDR2 SQIVND (reference sequence). The CDR3 DNA follows: TGTGCCAGTAGTATCCCCGGACTAGCGGGAGGGCCTGGCGAGCAGTACTTC. Translation: CASSIPGLAGGPGEQYF.

The rearrangement uses TRBV4-3 and TRBJ2-3; a weak D match, TRBD1 (6 bases). The CDR3 runs 17 residues. Germline V gene data show CDR1 as LGHNA and CDR2 as YSLEER. The V end was cut by 0 bases, the J end by 4 bases, with 17 bases between. The CDR3 loop reads CASSQDPQGILSDTQYF. The CDR3 nucleotides read TGCGCCAGCAGCCAAGACCCGCAGGGGATCTTATCAGATACGCAGTATTTT.

This clonotype was observed a handful of times. This chain connects TRBV4-3 to TRBJ2-3, with D perhaps TRBD1 or TRBD2 (6 bases each). CDR1 and CDR2 (germline): LGHNA, YSLEER. This CDR3 contains 17 residues. V gave up 0 bases and J gave up 1 base, with 14 bases separating them. As DNA, the CDR3 is TGCGCCAGCAGCCAAGATCTTCGAGGGGGGCGCACAGATACGCAGTATTTT. It is translated as CASSQDLRGGRTDTQYF.

This clonotype appeared many times. The chain combines TRBV27 with TRBJ2-3; 7 nucleotides line up with TRBD2. V lost 2 bases, J lost 8 bases, and 10 bases stayed unmatched. Germline CDR1 MNHEY, CDR2 SMNVEV (reference sequence). The CDR3 length is 15 residues. The CDR3 sequence is CASSLLAAREGTQYF. CDR3 sequence (DNA): TGTGCCAGCAGTTTACTAGCGGCTCGAGAAGGTACGCAGTATTTT.

As regards this clonotype: The junction and the germline gene differ at one end; a read error may be behind it. V is TRBV7-6 and J is TRBJ2-3; D gene ambiguous. The CDR3 has 14 amino acids. Germline CDR1 is SGHVS and CDR2 is FNYEAQ. CDR3 amino acids: CATSSSPGTDTQYF. CDR3 nucleotides: TGTGCCACCAGCTCCTCGCCGGGCACAGATACGCAGTATTTT.

V is TRBV3-1 and J is TRBJ2-5; D is possibly TRBD2 (5 bases). Trimming pared 4 bases from V and 7 bases from J, leaving 22 bases between. This CDR3 contains 16 residues. Germline-derived CDR1 and CDR2 are LGHDT and YNNKEL (reference sequence). The CDR3 DNA follows: TGTGCCAGCAGCCCCCCGACCTCGACCCACCGGGGGACCCAGTACTTC. Translation: CASSPPTSTHRGTQYF.

The chain joins TRBV2 to TRBJ1-5, with D uncertain. V shed 8 bases and J shed 6 bases, with 14 bases lying between them. CDR1 is SNHLY and CDR2 is FYNNEI in the germline V gene. The CDR3 covers 13 residues. CDR3 DNA sequence: TGTGCCAGCGAAGGCAGAGAGAGTCAGCCCCAGCATTTT. Encoded protein: CASEGRESQPQHF.

The rearrangement uses TRBV29-1 and TRBJ2-2, with D unresolved. Germline CDR1 and CDR2: SQVTM and ANQGSEA. V was trimmed by 0 bases and J by 2 bases, leaving 4 bases between them. The CDR3 contains 13 residues. The CDR3 nucleotides are TGCAGCGTTGAAGACTCCAACACCGGGGAGCTGTTTTTT. Translation: CSVEDSNTGELFF.

The rearrangement uses TRBV6-2 or TRBV6-3 and TRBJ2-6; no firm D call. CDR3 length equals 18 residues. Between the trimmed V and J ends, which lost 0 bases and 4 bases, there was a span of 16 bases. Germline CDR1 is MNHEY and CDR2 is SVGEGT. CDR3 nucleotides: TGTGCCAGCAGTTACTCAGGGCCGCTGCCCGAGGGGGCCAACGTCCTGACTTTC. It yields the protein CASSYSGPLPEGANVLTF.

This clonotype occurred a few times. The J gene is TRBJ2-5, the V gene TRBV13; possibly TRBD1 or TRBD2 for D (5 bases each). Between the trimmed V and J ends, which lost 5 bases and 2 bases, there was a span of 15 bases. The CDR3 consists of 15 residues. The germline V gene has CDR1 PRHDT and CDR2 FYEKMQ (reference sequence). CDR3 sequence: CASSPRWGIQETQYF. For the CDR3, the DNA is TGTGCCAGCAGCCCCCGGTGGGGGATACAAGAGACCCAGTACTTC.

V is TRBV20-1 and J is TRBJ1-5; 11 bases fit TRBD1. V lost 5 bases, J lost 4 bases, and 7 bases stayed unmatched. Germline CDR1 reads DFQATT; CDR2 reads SNEGSKA (reference sequence). The CDR3 covers 15 residues. The DNA of the CDR3 is TGCAGTGCTTGGACGGGACAGGGGGTGAATCAGCCCCAGCATTTT. Residues: CSAWTGQGVNQPQHF.